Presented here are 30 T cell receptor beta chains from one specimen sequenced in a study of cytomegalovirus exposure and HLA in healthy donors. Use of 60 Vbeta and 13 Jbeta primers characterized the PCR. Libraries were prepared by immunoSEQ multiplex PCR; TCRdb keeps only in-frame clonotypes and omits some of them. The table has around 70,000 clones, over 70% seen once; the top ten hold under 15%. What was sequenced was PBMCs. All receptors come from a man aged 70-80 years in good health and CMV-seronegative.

In nucleotides, the CDR3 is TGCGCCAGCAGCTTGATGGCCCAACTAGCGGGGGGGTACAATGAGCAGTTCTTC. Translated: CASSLMAQLAGGYNEQFF. The chain recombines TRBV5-1 with TRBJ2-1, with 13 nucleotides matching TRBD2. Germline lookup yields CDR1 SGHRS and CDR2 YFSETQ. The CDR3 is 18 amino acids. Trimming at V came to 1 base and at J to 4 bases, leaving 8 bases not matched to a gene.

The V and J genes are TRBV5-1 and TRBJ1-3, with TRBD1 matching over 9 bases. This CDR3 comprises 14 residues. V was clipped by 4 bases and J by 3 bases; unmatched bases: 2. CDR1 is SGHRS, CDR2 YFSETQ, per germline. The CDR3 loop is CASSTGGGGNTIYF. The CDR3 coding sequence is TGCGCCAGCAGCACAGGGGGCGGTGGAAACACCATATATTTT. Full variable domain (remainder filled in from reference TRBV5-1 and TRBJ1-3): KAGVTQTPRYLIKTRGQQVTLSCSPISGHRSVSWYQQTPGQGLQFLFEYFSETQRNKGNFPGRFSGRQFSNSRSEMNVSTLELGDSALYLCASSTGGGGNTIYFGEGSWLTVV.

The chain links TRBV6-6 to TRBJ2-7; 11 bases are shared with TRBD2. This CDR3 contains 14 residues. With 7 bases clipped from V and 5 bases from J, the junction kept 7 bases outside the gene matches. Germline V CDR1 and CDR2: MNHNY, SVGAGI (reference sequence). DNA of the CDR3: TGTGCCAGCACCAAAACTAGCGGGAGAAACGAGCAGTACTTC. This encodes CASTKTSGRNEQYF.

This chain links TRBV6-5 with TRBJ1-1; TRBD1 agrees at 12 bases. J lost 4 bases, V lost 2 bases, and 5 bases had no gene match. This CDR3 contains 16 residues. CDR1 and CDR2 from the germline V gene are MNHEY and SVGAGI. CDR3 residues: CASSYGTGGGSTEAFF. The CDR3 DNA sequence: TGTGCCAGCAGTTACGGGACAGGGGGCGGGAGCACTGAAGCTTTCTTT.

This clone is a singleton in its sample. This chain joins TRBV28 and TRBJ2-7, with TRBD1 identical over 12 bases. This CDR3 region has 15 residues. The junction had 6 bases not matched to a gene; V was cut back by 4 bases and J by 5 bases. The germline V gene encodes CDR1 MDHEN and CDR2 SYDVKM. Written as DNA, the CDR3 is TGTGCCAGCAGTTCGGGACAGGGGGCTAGGGACGAGCAGTACTTC. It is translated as CASSSGQGARDEQYF.

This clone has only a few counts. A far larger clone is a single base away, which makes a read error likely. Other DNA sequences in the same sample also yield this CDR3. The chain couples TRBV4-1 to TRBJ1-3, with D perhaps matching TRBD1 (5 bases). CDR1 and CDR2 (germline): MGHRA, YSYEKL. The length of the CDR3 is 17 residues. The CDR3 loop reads CASSQDPRVGIAGTIYF. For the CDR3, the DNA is TGCGCCAGCAGCCAAGATCCCAGGGTTGGGATAGCGGGCACCATATACTTT.

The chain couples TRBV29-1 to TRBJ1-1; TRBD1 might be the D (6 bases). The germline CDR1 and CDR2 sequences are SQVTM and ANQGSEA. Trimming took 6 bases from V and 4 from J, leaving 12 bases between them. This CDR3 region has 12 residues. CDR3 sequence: CSVGDTSTEAFF. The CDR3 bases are TGCAGCGTGGGGGACACTTCCACTGAAGCTTTCTTT.

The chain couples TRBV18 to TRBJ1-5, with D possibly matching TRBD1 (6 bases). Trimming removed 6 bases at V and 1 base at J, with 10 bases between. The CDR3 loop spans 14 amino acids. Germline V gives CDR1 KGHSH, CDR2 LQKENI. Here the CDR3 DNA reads TGTGCCAGCTCCCGGGACATCAGCAATCAGCCCCAGCATTTT. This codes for CASSRDISNQPQHF.

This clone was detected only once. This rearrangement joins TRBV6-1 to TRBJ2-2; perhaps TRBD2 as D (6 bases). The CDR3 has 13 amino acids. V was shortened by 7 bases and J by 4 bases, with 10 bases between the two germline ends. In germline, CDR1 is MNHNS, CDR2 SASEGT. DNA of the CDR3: TGTGCCAGCATTAGGACTACCACCGGGGAGCTGTTTTTT. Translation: CASIRTTTGELFF.

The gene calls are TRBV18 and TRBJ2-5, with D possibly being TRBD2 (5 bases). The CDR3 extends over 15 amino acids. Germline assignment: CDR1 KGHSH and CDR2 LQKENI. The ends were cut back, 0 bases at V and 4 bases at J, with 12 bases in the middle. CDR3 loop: CASSPPGALRETQYF. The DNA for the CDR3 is TGTGCCAGCTCACCACCGGGAGCGCTTAGAGAGACCCAGTACTTC.

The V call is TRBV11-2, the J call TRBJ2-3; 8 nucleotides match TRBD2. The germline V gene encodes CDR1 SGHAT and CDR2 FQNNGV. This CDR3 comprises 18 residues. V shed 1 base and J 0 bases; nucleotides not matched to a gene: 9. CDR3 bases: TGTGCCAGCAGCTTAGCGTATACTAGCGGTGCTAGCACAGATACGCAGTATTTT. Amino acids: CASSLAYTSGASTDTQYF.

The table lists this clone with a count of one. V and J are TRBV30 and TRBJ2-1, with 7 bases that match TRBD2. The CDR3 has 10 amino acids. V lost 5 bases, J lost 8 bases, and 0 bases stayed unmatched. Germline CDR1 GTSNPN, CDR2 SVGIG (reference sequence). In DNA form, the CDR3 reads TGTGCCTGGGGGGGGGATGAGCAGTTCTTC. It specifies CAWGGDEQFF.

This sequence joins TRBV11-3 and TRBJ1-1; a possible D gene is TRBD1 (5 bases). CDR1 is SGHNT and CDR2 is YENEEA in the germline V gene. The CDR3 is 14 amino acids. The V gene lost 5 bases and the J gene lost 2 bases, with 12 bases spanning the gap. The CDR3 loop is CASSPGGTNTEAFF. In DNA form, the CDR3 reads TGTGCCAGCAGCCCGGGGGGGACCAACACTGAAGCTTTCTTT.

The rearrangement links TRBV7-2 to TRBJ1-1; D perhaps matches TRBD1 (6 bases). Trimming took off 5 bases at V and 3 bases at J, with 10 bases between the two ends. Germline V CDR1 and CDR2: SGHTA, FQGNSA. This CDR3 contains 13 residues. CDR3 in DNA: TGTGCCAGCAGCCGTAGACAGGACACTGAAGCTTTCTTT. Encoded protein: CASSRRQDTEAFF.

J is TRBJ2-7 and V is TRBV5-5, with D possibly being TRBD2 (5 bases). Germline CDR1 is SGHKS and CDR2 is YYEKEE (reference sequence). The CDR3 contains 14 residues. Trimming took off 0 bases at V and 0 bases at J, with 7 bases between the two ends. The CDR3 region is CASSLERDSYEQYF. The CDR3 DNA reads TGTGCCAGCAGCTTGGAGAGGGACTCCTACGAGCAGTACTTC.

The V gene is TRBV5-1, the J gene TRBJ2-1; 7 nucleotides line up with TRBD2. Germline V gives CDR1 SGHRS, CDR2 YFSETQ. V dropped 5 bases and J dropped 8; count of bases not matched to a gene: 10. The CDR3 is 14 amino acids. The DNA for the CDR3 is TGCGCCAGCAGGGGGAGACTAGCATTGGATGAGCAGTTCTTC. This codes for CASRGRLALDEQFF. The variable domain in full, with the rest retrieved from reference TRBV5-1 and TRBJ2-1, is KAGVTQTPRYLIKTRGQQVTLSCSPISGHRSVSWYQQTPGQGLQFLFEYFSETQRNKGNFPGRFSGRQFSNSRSEMNVSTLELGDSALYLCASRGRLALDEQFFGPGTRLTVL.

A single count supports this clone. CDR3 residues: CASSLGGLGTYEQYF. The CDR3 nucleotides are TGTGCCAGCAGCCTCGGAGGCCTGGGTACCTACGAGCAGTACTTC. The chain couples TRBV2 to TRBJ2-7, with D maybe TRBD2 (5 bases). In germline, CDR1 is SNHLY, CDR2 FYNNEI. This CDR3 comprises 15 residues. V was clipped by 6 bases and J by 2 bases, with 17 bases between them.

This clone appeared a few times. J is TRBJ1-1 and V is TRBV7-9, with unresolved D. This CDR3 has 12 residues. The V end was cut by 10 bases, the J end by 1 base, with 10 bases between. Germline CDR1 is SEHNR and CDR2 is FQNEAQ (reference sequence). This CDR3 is CATLSGNTEAFF. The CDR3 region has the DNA TGTGCCACTCTGAGCGGGAACACTGAAGCTTTCTTT.

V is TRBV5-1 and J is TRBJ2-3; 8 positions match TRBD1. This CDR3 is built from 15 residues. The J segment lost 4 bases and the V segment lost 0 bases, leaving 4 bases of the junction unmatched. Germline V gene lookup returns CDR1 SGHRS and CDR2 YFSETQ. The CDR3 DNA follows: TGCGCCAGCAGCTTGGACGGACAGGGACCAGATACGCAGTATTTT. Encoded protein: CASSLDGQGPDTQYF.

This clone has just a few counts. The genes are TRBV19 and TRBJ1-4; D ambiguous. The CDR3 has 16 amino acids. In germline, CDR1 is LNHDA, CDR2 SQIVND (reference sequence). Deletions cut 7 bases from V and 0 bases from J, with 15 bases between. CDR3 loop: CASTTGGRATNEKLFF. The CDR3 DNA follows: TGTGCCAGTACGACCGGCGGGCGTGCAACTAATGAAAAACTGTTTTTT.

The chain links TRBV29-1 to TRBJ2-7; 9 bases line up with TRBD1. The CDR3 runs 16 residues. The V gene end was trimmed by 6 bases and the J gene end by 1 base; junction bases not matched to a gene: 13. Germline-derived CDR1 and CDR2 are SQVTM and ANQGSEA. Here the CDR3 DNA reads TGCAGCGTGCAGGGGACAGGGTATTCTCCATCCTACGAGCAGTACTTC. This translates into CSVQGTGYSPSYEQYF.

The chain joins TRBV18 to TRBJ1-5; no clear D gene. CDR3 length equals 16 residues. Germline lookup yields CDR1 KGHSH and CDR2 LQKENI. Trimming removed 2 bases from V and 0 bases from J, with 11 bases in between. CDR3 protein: CASSPEPGYSNQPQHF. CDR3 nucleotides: TGTGCCAGCTCACCAGAGCCAGGATATAGCAATCAGCCCCAGCATTTT.

In DNA form, the CDR3 reads TGTGCCAGCAGCTTAAGTATGCTTAGCGGGGAAACCGGGGAGCTGTTTTTT. It encodes CASSLSMLSGETGELFF. This chain uses TRBV7-2 with TRBJ2-2, with 8 bases lining up with TRBD2. Germline assignment: CDR1 SGHTA and CDR2 FQGNSA. The CDR3 extends over 17 amino acids. Trimming removed 2 bases from V and 5 bases from J; junction bases left unmatched: 10.

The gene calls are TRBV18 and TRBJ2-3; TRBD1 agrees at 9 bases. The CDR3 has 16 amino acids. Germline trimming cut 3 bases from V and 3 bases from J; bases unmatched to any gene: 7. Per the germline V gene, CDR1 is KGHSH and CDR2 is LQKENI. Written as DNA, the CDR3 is TGTGCCAGCTCACCTCCCGTCGGACAGGGGACAGATACGCAGTATTTT. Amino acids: CASSPPVGQGTDTQYF. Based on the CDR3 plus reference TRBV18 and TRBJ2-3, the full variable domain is NAGVMQNPRHLVRRRGQEARLRCSPMKGHSHVYWYRQLPEEGLKFMVYLQKENIIDESGMPKERFSAEFPKEGPSILRIQQVVRGDSAAYFCASSPPVGQGTDTQYFGPGTRLTVL.

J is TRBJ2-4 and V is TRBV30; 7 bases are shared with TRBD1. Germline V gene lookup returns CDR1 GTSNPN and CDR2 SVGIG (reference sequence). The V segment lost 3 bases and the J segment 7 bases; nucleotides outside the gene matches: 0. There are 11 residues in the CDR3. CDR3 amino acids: CAWRTGNIQYF. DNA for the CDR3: TGTGCCTGGAGGACAGGGAACATTCAGTACTTC. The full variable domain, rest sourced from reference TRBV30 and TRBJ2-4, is SQTIHQWPATLVQPVGSPLSLECTVEGTSNPNLYWYRQAAGRGLQLLFYSVGIGQISSEVPQNLSASRPQDRQFILSSKKLLLSDSGFYLCAWRTGNIQYFGAGTRLSVL.

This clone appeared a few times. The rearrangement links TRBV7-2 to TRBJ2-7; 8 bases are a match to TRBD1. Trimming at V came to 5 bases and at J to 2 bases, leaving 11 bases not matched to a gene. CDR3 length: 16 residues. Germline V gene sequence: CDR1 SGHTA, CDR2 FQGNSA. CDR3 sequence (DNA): TGTGCCAGCAGCCCCGACACAGGGGGGACCCCCTACGAGCAGTACTTC. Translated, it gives CASSPDTGGTPYEQYF.

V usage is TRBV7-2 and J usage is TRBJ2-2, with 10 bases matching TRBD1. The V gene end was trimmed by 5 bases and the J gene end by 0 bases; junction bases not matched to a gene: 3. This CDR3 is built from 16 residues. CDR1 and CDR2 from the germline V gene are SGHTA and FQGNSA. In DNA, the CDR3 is TGTGCCAGCAGCCGACAGGGGGCCCCGAACACCGGGGAGCTGTTTTTT. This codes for CASSRQGAPNTGELFF.

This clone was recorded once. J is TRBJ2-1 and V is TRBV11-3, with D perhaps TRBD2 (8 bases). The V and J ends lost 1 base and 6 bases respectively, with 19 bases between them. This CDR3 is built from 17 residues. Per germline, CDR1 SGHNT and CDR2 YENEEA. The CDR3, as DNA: TGTGCCAGCAGCTTAGGAGGGGGCGGGAGGTCGGTCAATGAGCAGTTCTTC. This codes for CASSLGGGGRSVNEQFF.

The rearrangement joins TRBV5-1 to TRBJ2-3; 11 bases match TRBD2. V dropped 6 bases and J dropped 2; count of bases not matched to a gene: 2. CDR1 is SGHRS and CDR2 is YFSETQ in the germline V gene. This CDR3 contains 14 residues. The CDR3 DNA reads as TGCGCCAGCAAGACTAGCGGGGTCACAGATACGCAGTATTTT. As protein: CASKTSGVTDTQYF.

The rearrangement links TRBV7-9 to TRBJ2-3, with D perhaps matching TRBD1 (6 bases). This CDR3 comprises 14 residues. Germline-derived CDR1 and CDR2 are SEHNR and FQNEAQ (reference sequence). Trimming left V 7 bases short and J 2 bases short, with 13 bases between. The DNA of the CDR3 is TGTGCCAGCACCCTTGGACAGACCACAGATACGCAGTATTTT. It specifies CASTLGQTTDTQYF.